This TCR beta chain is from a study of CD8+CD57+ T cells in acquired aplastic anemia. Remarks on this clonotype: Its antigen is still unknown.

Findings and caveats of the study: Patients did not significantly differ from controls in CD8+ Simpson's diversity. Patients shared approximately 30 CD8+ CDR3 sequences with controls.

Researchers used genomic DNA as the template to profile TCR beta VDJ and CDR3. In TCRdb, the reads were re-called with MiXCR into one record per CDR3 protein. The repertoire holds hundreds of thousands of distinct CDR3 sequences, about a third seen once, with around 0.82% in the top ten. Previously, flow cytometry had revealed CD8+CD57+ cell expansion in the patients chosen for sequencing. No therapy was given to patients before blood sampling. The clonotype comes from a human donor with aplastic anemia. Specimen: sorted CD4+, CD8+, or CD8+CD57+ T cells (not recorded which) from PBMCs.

CDR3 loop: CASSDLTANYGYTF. DNA for the CDR3: TGTGCCAGCAGTGACCTGACAGCAAACTATGGCTACACCTTC. The rearrangement links TRBV6-1 to TRBJ1-2, with TRBD1 as a possible D gene (5 bases). Germline lookup yields CDR1 MNHNS and CDR2 SASEGT. This CDR3 region has 14 residues. V shed 3 bases and J shed 2 bases, with 10 bases lying between them.